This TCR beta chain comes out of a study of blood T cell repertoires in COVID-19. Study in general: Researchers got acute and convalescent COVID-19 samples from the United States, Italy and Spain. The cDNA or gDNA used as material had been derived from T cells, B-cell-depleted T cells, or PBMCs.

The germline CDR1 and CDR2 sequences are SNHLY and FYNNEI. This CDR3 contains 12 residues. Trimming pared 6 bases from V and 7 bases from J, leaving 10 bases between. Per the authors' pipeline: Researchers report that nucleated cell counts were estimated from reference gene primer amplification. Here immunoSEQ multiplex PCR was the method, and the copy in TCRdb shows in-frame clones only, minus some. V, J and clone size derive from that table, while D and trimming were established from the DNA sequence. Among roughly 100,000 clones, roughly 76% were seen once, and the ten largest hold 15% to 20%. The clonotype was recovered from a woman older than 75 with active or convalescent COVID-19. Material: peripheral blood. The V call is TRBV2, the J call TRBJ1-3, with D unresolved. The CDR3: CASRQTENTIYF. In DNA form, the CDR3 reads TGTGCCAGCAGGCAAACAGAGAACACCATATATTTT. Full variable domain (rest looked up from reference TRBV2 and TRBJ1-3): EPEVTQTPSHQVTQMGQEVILRCVPISNHLYFYWYRQILGQKVEFLVSFYNNEISEKSEIFDDQFSVERPDGSNFTLKIRSTKLEDSAMYFCASRQTENTIYFGEGSWLTVV.